What follows are 25 T cell receptor beta chains derived from one specimen sequenced in a study of cytomegalovirus exposure and HLA in healthy donors. Use of 60 Vbeta and 13 Jbeta primers characterized the PCR. Some clones are missing from TCRdb's copy, which holds only in-frame ones; the method was immunoSEQ multiplex PCR. There are over 85,000 clones in the sample; roughly four fifths occur only once, and 8% to 10% lies in the top ten. The source material was PBMCs. The receptors shown here come from a male donor in good health and CMV-seropositive.

This clone was seen a few times. This sequence joins TRBV29-1 and TRBJ2-3; no definite D call. Germline V gene lookup returns CDR1 SQVTM and CDR2 ANQGSEA. Trimming pared 2 bases from V and 2 bases from J, leaving 11 bases between. The CDR3 length is 14 residues. CDR3 in amino acids: CSVEPTVFTDTQYF. The DNA for the CDR3 is TGCAGCGTTGAACCTACTGTGTTCACAGATACGCAGTATTTT.

V is TRBV27 and J is TRBJ2-7; 7 bases align to TRBD1. This CDR3 has 15 residues. V lost 7 bases, J lost 0 bases, and 9 bases stayed unmatched. Germline assignment: CDR1 MNHEY and CDR2 SMNVEV (reference sequence). The CDR3 loop is CASTPKTGSSYEQYF. The DNA of the CDR3 is TGTGCCAGCACCCCCAAGACAGGGAGCTCCTACGAGCAGTACTTC.

In DNA, the CDR3 is TGTGCTAGTGGTTCCTCGGTCCCCGGGGTAGACGAGCAGTACTTC. Translated, it gives CASGSSVPGVDEQYF. J is TRBJ2-7 and V is TRBV12-5; D is possibly TRBD2 (5 bases). The germline V gene encodes CDR1 LGHNT and CDR2 FRNRAP. V gave up 4 bases and J gave up 5 bases, with 18 bases separating them. The CDR3 extends over 15 amino acids.

This clone has just one count. The rearrangement joins TRBV6-6 to TRBJ2-1, with D possibly matching TRBD2 (5 bases). The germline V gene encodes CDR1 MNHNY and CDR2 SVGAGI (reference sequence). Trimming took 5 bases from V and 5 from J, leaving 7 bases between them. The CDR3 contains 12 residues. The CDR3, as DNA: TGTGCCAGCAGTAACGGGAACAATGAGCAGTTCTTC. Amino acid sequence: CASSNGNNEQFF.

V and J are TRBV6-6 and TRBJ2-4; D may be TRBD2 (6 bases). This CDR3 is built from 16 residues. Germline V lookup: CDR1 MNHNY, CDR2 SVGAGI (reference sequence). V lost 4 bases and J 3 bases, leaving 16 bases between the germline ends. The CDR3 loop is CASSWGLGEVKNIQYF. CDR3 bases: TGTGCCAGCAGTTGGGGCTTAGGGGAGGTCAAAAACATTCAGTACTTC.

This clone has more than one count but fewer than ten. The chain uses TRBV6-5 and TRBJ2-1, with a possible D match to TRBD2 (5 bases). Germline V gives CDR1 MNHEY, CDR2 SVGAGI. This CDR3 spans 11 amino acids. V was clipped by 5 bases and J by 7 bases, with 6 bases between them. CDR3: CASSRENEQFF. The DNA of the CDR3 is TGTGCCAGCAGTCGGGAAAATGAGCAGTTCTTC.

This clone was counted once. The J gene is TRBJ2-1, the V gene TRBV11-3; D might be TRBD2 (5 bases). Looked up from germline, CDR1 is SGHNT and CDR2 is YENEEA. Trimming took 2 bases from V and 8 from J, leaving 13 bases between them. This CDR3 is built from 14 residues. The CDR3 DNA reads TGTGCCAGCAGCTTACGGGAATTGGGCGATGAGCAGTTCTTC. Translating gives CASSLRELGDEQFF. Combining the CDR3 with reference TRBV11-3 and TRBJ2-1 gives the whole variable domain EAGVVQSPRYKIIEKKQPVAFWCNPISGHNTLYWYLQNLGQGPELLIRYENEEAVDDSQLPKDRFSAERLKGVDSTLKIQPAELGDSAVYLCASSLRELGDEQFFGPGTRLTVL.

The gene calls are TRBV5-1 and TRBJ2-2; 8 nucleotides align to TRBD1. The germline V gene encodes CDR1 SGHRS and CDR2 YFSETQ. V lost 1 base to trimming and J lost 3 bases; unmatched junction nucleotides: 8. The CDR3 spans 17 residues. CDR3 in amino acids: CASSLYPGGQDTGELFF. The CDR3 bases are TGCGCCAGCAGCTTGTACCCAGGGGGCCAGGACACCGGGGAGCTGTTTTTT.

The genes are TRBV7-2 and TRBJ1-6; D gene uncertain. Germline CDR1 SGHTA, CDR2 FQGNSA. The CDR3 runs 12 residues. Trimming removed 5 bases at V and 14 bases at J, with 13 bases between. CDR3 in DNA: TGTGCCAGCAGCGCGGCCCCGGCTTCCCTCCACTTT. As protein: CASSAAPASLHF.

The chain recombines TRBV6-5 with TRBJ2-3; D is perhaps TRBD1 (6 bases). V lost 2 bases to trimming and J lost 4 bases, with 10 bases between them. In germline, CDR1 is MNHEY, CDR2 SVGAGI. The CDR3 runs to 14 residues. CDR3 coding DNA: TGTGCCAGCAGTTACCTACAGGGAGCAGATACGCAGTATTTT. It yields the protein CASSYLQGADTQYF.

The chain recombines TRBV6-1 with TRBJ2-3; D gene unclear. V shed 4 bases and J shed 0 bases, with 17 bases lying between them. The CDR3 spans 17 residues. Per the germline V gene, CDR1 is MNHNS and CDR2 is SASEGT. CDR3 sequence (DNA): TGTGCCAGCAGTGTAAACCAACACCTTTATAGCACAGATACGCAGTATTTT. It codes for CASSVNQHLYSTDTQYF.

The chain uses TRBV5-1 and TRBJ2-3, with D possibly matching TRBD1 (7 bases). CDR1 SGHRS and CDR2 YFSETQ come from the germline V gene. This CDR3 has 15 residues. V was shortened by 0 bases and J by 3 bases, with 11 bases between the two germline ends. The CDR3 is CASSLATGRTDTQYF. The CDR3 coding sequence is TGCGCCAGCAGCTTGGCGACAGGGAGGACAGATACGCAGTATTTT.

This clone was seen more than once but under ten times. The genes are TRBV19 and TRBJ1-5; D unclear. Trimming removed 0 bases from V and 6 bases from J, with 6 bases in between. CDR3 length: 13 residues. Germline loops: CDR1 LNHDA, CDR2 SQIVND (reference sequence). As DNA, the CDR3 is TGTGCCAGTAGTATAGAGGGAGTTCAGCCCCAGCATTTT. Residues: CASSIEGVQPQHF. The entire variable domain, with the rest obtained from reference TRBV19 and TRBJ1-5, is as follows: DGGITQSPKYLFRKEGQNVTLSCEQNLNHDAMYWYRQDPGQGLRLIYYSQIVNDFQKGDIAEGYSVSREKKESFPLTVTSAQKNPTAFYLCASSIEGVQPQHFGDGTRLSIL.

V is TRBV7-8 and J is TRBJ1-4, with D hard to call. Trimming removed 5 bases from V and 13 bases from J, with 17 bases in between. The length of the CDR3 is 13 residues. The germline CDR1 and CDR2 sequences are SGHVS and FQNEAQ. CDR3 DNA sequence: TGTGCCAGCAGCCCCCGCAACGGGGAGAGACTGTTTTTT. This translates into CASSPRNGERLFF.

The chain has TRBV5-1 and TRBJ2-2, with 8 positions matching TRBD2. The CDR3 runs to 17 residues. The junction had 4 bases not matched to a gene; V was cut back by 0 bases and J by 0 bases. CDR1 SGHRS and CDR2 YFSETQ come from the germline V gene. The chain's CDR3 is CASSLGLATTNTGELFF. The CDR3 nucleotides read TGCGCCAGCAGCTTGGGACTAGCGACTACGAACACCGGGGAGCTGTTTTTT.

J is TRBJ2-5 and V is TRBV6-1; D is possibly TRBD1 (5 bases). The CDR3 has 14 residues. In germline, CDR1 is MNHNS, CDR2 SASEGT. Trimming pared 8 bases from V and 6 bases from J, leaving 19 bases between. CDR3 DNA: TGTGCCAGCGGGCTAGGGGCCCTAGGGAAGACCCAGTACTTC. The encoded protein is CASGLGALGKTQYF.

The V call is TRBV11-2, the J call TRBJ2-6; TRBD2 is a possible D gene (6 bases). Germline lookup yields CDR1 SGHAT and CDR2 FQNNGV. The CDR3 totals 16 residues. V lost 2 bases to trimming and J lost 4 bases, with 12 bases between them. As DNA, the CDR3 is TGTGCCAGCAGCTTAATTCAGCGGGCAGGGGCCAACGTCCTGACTTTC. Its translation is CASSLIQRAGANVLTF.

This clone has only a few counts. The genes are TRBV28 and TRBJ2-1, with D possibly matching TRBD2 (6 bases). Trimming stripped 6 bases from V and 10 bases from J, with 19 bases between. The CDR3 loop spans 14 amino acids. Germline V gene data show CDR1 as MDHEN and CDR2 as SYDVKM. The CDR3: CASSPSAKRGEQFF. As DNA, the CDR3 is TGTGCCAGCAGCCCGTCCGCTAAACGGGGGGAGCAGTTCTTC. The complete variable domain, with remaining parts taken from reference TRBV28 and TRBJ2-1, reads DVKVTQSSRYLVKRTGEKVFLECVQDMDHENMFWYRQDPGLGLRLIYFSYDVKMKEKGDIPEGYSVSREKKERFSLILESASTNQTSMYLCASSPSAKRGEQFFGPGTRLTVL.

V gene TRBV27 combines with J gene TRBJ2-7; 9 nucleotides line up with TRBD2. Germline CDR1 and CDR2: MNHEY and SMNVEV (reference sequence). CDR3 length: 14 residues. J lost 3 bases, V lost 7 bases, and 7 bases had no gene match. The CDR3 loop is CASKASGKGYEQYF. For the CDR3, the DNA is TGTGCCAGCAAGGCTAGCGGGAAGGGCTACGAGCAGTACTTC.

The chain links TRBV11-1 to TRBJ2-7, with D tentatively TRBD2 (5 bases). In germline, CDR1 is SGHAT, CDR2 FQDESV (reference sequence). The V end was cut by 5 bases, the J end by 6 bases, with 20 bases between. The CDR3 has 15 amino acids. CDR3 DNA: TGTGCCAGCAGCCCCCGTAGAGGGTCACCGGTCGAGCAGTACTTC. Its protein product is CASSPRRGSPVEQYF.

In its sample, this clone was seen once. The chain is built from TRBV5-4 and TRBJ2-3, with TRBD1 as a possible D gene (6 bases). CDR1 is SGHNT and CDR2 is YYREEE in the germline V gene (reference sequence). CDR3 length equals 16 residues. Trimming stripped 9 bases from V and 0 bases from J, with 20 bases between. CDR3 amino acids: CATNRRNRASTDTQYF. The CDR3 bases are TGTGCCACGAATCGGAGAAACAGGGCTAGCACAGATACGCAGTATTTT. Filled out from reference TRBV5-4 and TRBJ2-3, the complete variable domain reads ETGVTQSPTHLIKTRGQQVTLRCSSQSGHNTVSWYQQALGQGPQFIFQYYREEENGRGNFPPRFSGLQFPNYSSELNVNALELDDSALYLCATNRRNRASTDTQYFGPGTRLTVL.

This sequence joins TRBV7-3 and TRBJ1-1, with TRBD1 as a possible D gene (5 bases). The CDR3 has 12 residues. V gave up 1 base and J gave up 7 bases, with 7 bases separating them. Germline V gene sequence: CDR1 SGHTA, CDR2 FQGTGA. As DNA, the CDR3 is TGTGCCAGCAGCTTAATGGGGGGTGAAGCTTTCTTT. Translated, it gives CASSLMGGEAFF.

The chain employs TRBV5-1 and TRBJ2-1, with 7 bases matching TRBD2. The CDR3 length is 13 residues. The germline V gene has CDR1 SGHRS and CDR2 YFSETQ. Trimming cost V 3 bases and J 5 bases; bases outside gene matches: 2. The CDR3 spells CASSSGGNNEQFF. CDR3 nucleotide sequence: TGCGCCAGCAGCTCCGGGGGGAACAATGAGCAGTTCTTC.

V gene TRBV5-1 combines with J gene TRBJ2-5, with 11 bases aligning to TRBD2. The germline V gene encodes CDR1 SGHRS and CDR2 YFSETQ. The CDR3 consists of 16 residues. V was clipped by 2 bases and J by 2 bases; unmatched bases: 5. DNA for the CDR3: TGCGCCAGCAGCTTTGGTACTAGCGGGAGTCAAGAGACCCAGTACTTC. Its protein is CASSFGTSGSQETQYF.

This clone is a singleton in its sample. V usage is TRBV19 and J usage is TRBJ2-7; TRBD2 agrees at 10 bases. The CDR3 has 17 amino acids. V lost 4 bases to trimming and J lost 0 bases; unmatched junction nucleotides: 9. Germline V gene sequence: CDR1 LNHDA, CDR2 SQIVND (reference sequence). CDR3 region: CASSTLAGVTSSYEQYF. The CDR3 region has the DNA TGTGCCAGTAGTACCCTAGCGGGAGTTACCAGCTCCTACGAGCAGTACTTC. The variable domain in full, completed from reference TRBV19 and TRBJ2-7, reads DGGITQSPKYLFRKEGQNVTLSCEQNLNHDAMYWYRQDPGQGLRLIYYSQIVNDFQKGDIAEGYSVSREKKESFPLTVTSAQKNPTAFYLCASSTLAGVTSSYEQYFGPGTRLTVT.